This T cell receptor (beta chain) was captured in a study of shared clonotypes between healthy human individuals. Overall study context: Three plates each covered CD4 naive and memory; CD8 naive two, CD8 memory one.

All donors were Caucasian adults living in Nashville, Tennessee. CD4+ cells yielded CD45RA+ naive and CD45RA-negative memory subsets. Trimming cost V 0 bases and J 9 bases, with 15 bases left between them. The CDR3 contains 15 residues. The germline V gene encodes CDR1 MNHNY and CDR2 SVGAGI (reference sequence). This table comes from immunoSEQ multiplex PCR, and its TCRdb copy is limited to in-frame clones, with some not included. The data contain 640,000 or so clones, approximately 79% of them singletons. The material sequenced was memory CD4+ T cells sorted from blood. Subset: CD45RA-negative fraction. This chain links TRBV6-6 with TRBJ1-5, with unresolved D. This clonotype was sampled from a woman in her 30s in good health. As DNA, the CDR3 is TGTGCCAGCAGTTACTCGACCGCCCTCCCTTGGCCCCAGCATTTT. Its protein product is CASSYSTALPWPQHF.